This T cell receptor beta chain appears in the sequencing data of a study of blood T cell repertoires in COVID-19 (dated by TCRdb to about 2020). About the study as a whole: Samples covering the acute and convalescent phases of COVID-19 were provided by collaborators in the United States, Italy and Spain. The prospective study material was composed of cDNA or gDNA derived from T cells, B-cell-depleted T cells, or PBMCs. Where available, HLA class I and class II types were taken from metadata supplied by the sample provider and were not determined by assay-based typing. Nearly every sample came with metadata listing a de-identified subject ID, COVID-19 status, age in years and sex. A freely available public database, intended as a resource for researchers studying the immune response to SARS-CoV-2, is where the repertoires were released. Samples were obtained from the ongoing ImmuneRACE study (first 160 participants) and from 1,000 to 1,500 subjects provided by 6 global collaborators. The dataset comprised deeply sampled blood TCRbeta repertoires from subjects exposed to, actively infected with, or recovered from COVID-19.

Measured from the cysteine to the phenylalanine, the CDR3 is 13 residues long. Left in the record is the CDR3 DNA by itself, 39 bases read in frame from the first base. The trim is 1 base for V and 5 bases for J, with a gap of 8 bases between the germline ends. CDR1 and CDR2, per the germline V gene (reference sequence), are LGHDT and YNNKEL. To note about this clone: The clone's antigen remains unknown. Base qualities are not provided; no much larger clone lies one nucleotide away.

Broad study findings and their caveats: How much clinical and demographic metadata was included differed by source and by participant, and the metadata was provided uncurated.

One collaborating source in Seattle enrolled patients during active infection and followed them longitudinally through the course of disease. Whole blood was collected in K2EDTA tubes by collaborating institutions according to the institutions' own protocols. For TCRbeta analysis, collaborator samples were shipped as frozen whole blood, as isolated PBMCs, or as DNA extracted from either sample type. The immunoSEQ Assay, a bias-controlled multiplex PCR, was used to amplify TCRbeta CDR3 regions from genomic DNA. In the source study's methods: Nucleated cell counts per sample were estimated from amplification of reference gene primers within the assay. Sequence reads were collapsed and filtered to measure the absolute abundance of every unique TCRbeta CDR3 rearrangement. For each sample, productive Simpson clonality was calculated as the square root of Simpson's diversity index across productive rearrangements. TCRdb provides this immuneACCESS table in a form limited to in-frame rearrangements. Some clones are lacking; in checked studies, under half of them reflect an unresolved V gene, and why the rest are absent is not known. D and trimming were read from the DNA, whereas the V and J calls and clone size are those reported in that table. The sample table lists approximately 110,000 clones, approximately 85% of them with a count of one. Around 3.3% of the sample is taken by the ten largest.

The sequence was obtained from a woman older than 75 with COVID-19, enrolled during active disease. The chain couples TRBV3-1 (or the pseudogene TRBV3-2) to TRBJ1-2; possibly the D gene is TRBD1, per 5 matching bases. Sequencing input: peripheral blood. The nucleotides read TGTGCCAGCAGCCAAGGGGGGGAGTATGGCTACACCTTC. Its translation is CASSQGGEYGYTF.